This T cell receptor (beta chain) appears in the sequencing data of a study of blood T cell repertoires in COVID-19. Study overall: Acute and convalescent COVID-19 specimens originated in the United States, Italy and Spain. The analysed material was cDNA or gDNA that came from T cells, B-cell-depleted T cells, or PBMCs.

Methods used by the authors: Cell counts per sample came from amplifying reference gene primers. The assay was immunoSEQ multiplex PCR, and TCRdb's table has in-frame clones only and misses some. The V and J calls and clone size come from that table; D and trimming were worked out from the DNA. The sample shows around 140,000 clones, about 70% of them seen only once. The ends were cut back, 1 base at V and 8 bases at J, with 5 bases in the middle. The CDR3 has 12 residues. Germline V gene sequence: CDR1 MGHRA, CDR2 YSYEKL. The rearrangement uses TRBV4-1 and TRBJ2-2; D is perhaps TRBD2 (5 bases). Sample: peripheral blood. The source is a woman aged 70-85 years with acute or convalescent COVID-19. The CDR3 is CASSQAGGELFF. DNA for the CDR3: TGCGCCAGCAGCCAAGCGGGGGGGGAGCTGTTTTTT.